This passage covers 31 T cell receptor beta chains from one sample sequenced in a study of OX40 agonist ivuxolimab in advanced cancers. TCRdb's copy holds only in-frame clones and misses some; the assay was immunoSEQ multiplex PCR. Among about 100,000 clones listed, around nine tenths were seen once. The specimen comprised CD4+ or CD8+ T cells sorted from blood, sampled in a trial of the OX40 agonist ivuxolimab. The receptor source for this set is an adult with an advanced solid tumor such as melanoma, head and neck, liver or kidney cancer.

The J gene is TRBJ2-1, the V gene TRBV25-1; the match to TRBD2 covers 10 bases. V trimming: 3 bases; J trimming: 10 bases; junction bases outside the gene matches: 9. Germline V gene sequence: CDR1 MGHDK, CDR2 SYGVNS. This CDR3 contains 15 residues. Written as DNA, the CDR3 is TGTGCCAGCAGTGATAATAGCGGGAGGCCCGGAGAGCAGTTCTTC. Amino acids: CASSDNSGRPGEQFF.

The rearrangement uses TRBV4-2 and TRBJ2-1, with no clear D. CDR1 and CDR2 from the germline V gene are LGHNA and YNFKEQ. The CDR3 length is 16 residues. V was clipped by 1 base and J by 5 bases, with 15 bases between them. CDR3 nucleotide sequence: TGTGCCAGCAGCCAAGTGGTGGGCAGGACGGACAATGAGCAGTTCTTC. Its translation is CASSQVVGRTDNEQFF.

The gene calls are TRBV28 and TRBJ2-4; 9 bases agree with TRBD1. V lost 5 bases, J lost 1 base, and 12 bases stayed unmatched. The CDR3 has 18 amino acids. In germline, CDR1 is MDHEN, CDR2 SYDVKM. The CDR3 here is CASSLDRQGGFAKNIQYF. DNA of the CDR3: TGTGCCAGCAGTCTAGACCGACAGGGGGGATTCGCCAAAAACATTCAGTACTTC.

CDR3 nucleotide sequence: TGTGCCTGGATCGGGCAAAACTACGAGCAGTACTTC. Protein: CAWIGQNYEQYF. The gene calls are TRBV30 and TRBJ2-7; D gene ambiguous. This CDR3 is 12 amino acids long. V was shortened by 4 bases and J by 3 bases, with 10 bases between the two germline ends. The V gene's germline CDR1 is GTSNPN and CDR2 SVGIG (reference sequence).

This sequence joins TRBV5-6 and TRBJ2-3, with 11 bases lining up with TRBD2. The V gene end was trimmed by 1 base and the J gene end by 3 bases; junction bases not matched to a gene: 7. This CDR3 region has 17 residues. CDR1 and CDR2 (germline): SGHDT, YYEEEE. The CDR3 spells CASSLLTSGVVTDTQYF. In DNA, the CDR3 is TGTGCCAGCAGCTTGCTGACTAGCGGGGTAGTAACAGATACGCAGTATTTT.

The chain employs TRBV6-1 and TRBJ1-4, with TRBD1 as a possible D gene (6 bases). This CDR3 has 13 amino acids. V lost 8 bases and J lost 11, with 18 bases in between. In germline, CDR1 is MNHNS, CDR2 SASEGT. Here the CDR3 reads CASLPGTSWKLFF. The CDR3 region has the DNA TGTGCCAGCCTACCGGGGACATCCTGGAAACTGTTTTTT.

This clone was recorded a few times. The CDR3 DNA reads as TGTGCCAGCAGCGTAGTCGGAGGGGCTGAAGCTTTCTTT. Encoded protein: CASSVVGGAEAFF. This rearrangement joins TRBV9 to TRBJ1-1, with TRBD1 as a possible D gene (5 bases). Per germline, CDR1 SGDLS and CDR2 YYNGEE. There are 13 residues in the CDR3. V lost 0 bases to trimming and J lost 6 bases, with 9 bases between them.

The chain has TRBV19 and TRBJ1-5, with 7 bases fitting TRBD1. The junction had 7 bases not matched to a gene; V was cut back by 5 bases and J by 0 bases. CDR1 and CDR2 from the germline V gene are LNHDA and SQIVND (reference sequence). CDR3 length: 16 amino acids. CDR3 amino acids: CASSPLGQVSNQPQHF. CDR3 nucleotides: TGTGCCAGTAGTCCCCTAGGACAGGTTAGCAATCAGCCCCAGCATTTT.

The V gene is TRBV5-6, the J gene TRBJ2-7; perhaps TRBD2 as D (6 bases). The germline CDR1 and CDR2 sequences are SGHDT and YYEEEE. Deletions cut 0 bases from V and 5 bases from J, with 15 bases between. This CDR3 spans 15 amino acids. CDR3 loop: CASSLGAQGGHEQYF. CDR3 DNA sequence: TGTGCCAGCAGCTTGGGGGCCCAGGGAGGCCACGAGCAGTACTTC.

The chain recombines TRBV6-1 with TRBJ2-2; D ambiguous. V shed 4 bases and J shed 2 bases, with 14 bases lying between them. CDR3 length: 16 residues. Germline CDR1 MNHNS, CDR2 SASEGT. The CDR3 DNA is TGTGCCAGCAGTGCCCGTCCGCCCCCCAACACCGGGGAGCTGTTTTTT. Its protein is CASSARPPPNTGELFF.

The chain combines TRBV19 with TRBJ2-3; 8 bases map to TRBD2. The germline V gene encodes CDR1 LNHDA and CDR2 SQIVND (reference sequence). J lost 0 bases, V lost 1 base, and 6 bases had no gene match. There are 17 residues in the CDR3. CDR3 coding DNA: TGTGCCAGTAGTATAGCCACAGCGGGGGCGAGCACAGATACGCAGTATTTT. Residues: CASSIATAGASTDTQYF.

The CDR3 spells CAWSVGGSTDTQYF. CDR3 DNA sequence: TGTGCCTGGAGTGTGGGGGGGAGCACAGATACGCAGTATTTT. V gene TRBV30 combines with J gene TRBJ2-3; 7 bases are a match to TRBD2. The V gene's germline CDR1 is GTSNPN and CDR2 SVGIG (reference sequence). This CDR3 comprises 14 residues. After removal of 0 bases from V and 0 bases from J, the junction contained 0 bases not matched to a gene.

The rearrangement links TRBV11-2 to TRBJ1-1; the D is unclear. Germline V CDR1 and CDR2: SGHAT, FQNNGV. The CDR3 is made up of 18 amino acids. Trimming removed 1 base at V and 7 bases at J, with 25 bases between. CDR3 sequence reads: CASSLGASRVAVLGEAFF. CDR3 coding DNA: TGTGCCAGCAGCTTAGGCGCTTCGCGGGTGGCTGTACTGGGTGAAGCTTTCTTT.

This chain uses TRBV10-3 with TRBJ2-2; the D call may be TRBD1 or TRBD2 (5 bases each). Between the trimmed V and J ends, which lost 3 bases and 3 bases, there was a span of 14 bases. There are 16 residues in the CDR3. Germline-derived CDR1 and CDR2 are ENHRY and SYGVKD. The CDR3, as DNA: TGTGCCATCAGTGACGCAGGTGTGGGGGACACCGGGGAGCTGTTTTTT. Translation gives CAISDAGVGDTGELFF.

In the case of this clone: The same CDR3 is also encoded by other DNA sequences in this sample. This rearrangement joins TRBV6-1 to TRBJ2-7; no definite D call. The V and J ends lost 4 bases and 1 base respectively, with 2 bases between them. CDR3 size: 11 residues. From germline, CDR1 is MNHNS and CDR2 SASEGT. CDR3 loop: CASSGSYEQYF. The CDR3 DNA is TGTGCCAGCAGTGGGTCCTACGAGCAGTACTTC.

The chain has TRBV28 and TRBJ1-5; TRBD1 matches at 9 bases. V gave up 0 bases and J gave up 2 bases; unmatched junction bases: 8. Germline V gene lookup returns CDR1 MDHEN and CDR2 SYDVKM. There are 18 residues in the CDR3. DNA of the CDR3: TGTGCCAGCAGTTTATGTGTTAAGGGACAGGGTTGCAATCAGCCCCAGCATTTT. Translated: CASSLCVKGQGCNQPQHF.

This sequence joins TRBV11-2 and TRBJ1-4, with TRBD1 as a possible D gene (6 bases). Per germline, CDR1 SGHAT and CDR2 FQNNGV. V was shortened by 1 base and J by 7 bases, with 16 bases between the two germline ends. This CDR3 has 16 amino acids. The CDR3 region has the DNA TGTGCCAGCAGCTTAGCCCCCCGGGGGCGCGGTGAAAAACTGTTTTTT. Translating it yields CASSLAPRGRGEKLFF.

The J gene is TRBJ2-1, the V gene TRBV30; perhaps TRBD2 as D (6 bases). The CDR3 totals 14 residues. Germline CDR1 and CDR2: GTSNPN and SVGIG (reference sequence). The V end lost 3 bases, the J end lost 7 bases, and 16 bases lay between the germline ends. As DNA, the CDR3 is TGTGCCTGGAGGGCTACCGGGGGACCAAATGAGCAGTTCTTC. Protein sequence: CAWRATGGPNEQFF.

The genes are TRBV19 and TRBJ2-5, with D perhaps matching TRBD2 (5 bases). The germline gives CDR1 LNHDA, CDR2 SQIVND (reference sequence). Trimming removed 4 bases from V and 5 bases from J, with 14 bases in between. This CDR3 has 14 amino acids. This CDR3 reads CASSTTGFAETQYF. The CDR3, as DNA: TGTGCCAGTAGTACTACGGGGTTTGCGGAGACCCAGTACTTC.

Only one count was recorded for this clone. The chain carries TRBV7-2 and TRBJ1-2; D gene unclear. Trimming stripped 4 bases from V and 13 bases from J, with 19 bases between. The CDR3 consists of 13 residues. Germline loops: CDR1 SGHTA, CDR2 FQGNSA. Here the CDR3 DNA reads TGTGCCAGCAGCTCATACGTTGAGGGCTATTTCACCTTC. As protein: CASSSYVEGYFTF.

The chain employs TRBV6-1 and TRBJ2-2, with D perhaps TRBD2 (5 bases). Germline V lookup: CDR1 MNHNS, CDR2 SASEGT. With 6 bases removed from V and 3 bases from J, the gap between germline ends came to 11 bases. The CDR3 spans 14 residues. Written as DNA, the CDR3 is TGTGCCAGCAGCCCAACTAGGTACACCGGGGAGCTGTTTTTT. Its translation: CASSPTRYTGELFF.

This chain connects TRBV5-1 to TRBJ2-2, with a weak D call TRBD1 (5 bases). V was trimmed by 0 bases and J by 2 bases, leaving 8 bases between them. Germline V gives CDR1 SGHRS, CDR2 YFSETQ. The CDR3 is 15 amino acids. The DNA of the CDR3 is TGCGCCAGCAGCTTGGTGGGGCACAACACCGGGGAGCTGTTTTTT. Translated: CASSLVGHNTGELFF.

The chain couples TRBV7-2 to TRBJ2-7, with D tentatively TRBD2 (5 bases). CDR3 size: 17 residues. V was pared by 5 bases and J by 0 bases, with 20 bases between. Germline loops: CDR1 SGHTA, CDR2 FQGNSA. In nucleotides, the CDR3 is TGTGCCAGCAGCCTTTCTGAGGGCATTCTGGTCTCCTACGAGCAGTACTTC. As protein: CASSLSEGILVSYEQYF.

The chain employs TRBV7-2 and TRBJ2-1; D is unclear. CDR3 length: 13 amino acids. CDR1 is SGHTA and CDR2 is FQGNSA in the germline V gene. Trimming took off 5 bases at V and 12 bases at J, with 17 bases between the two ends. This CDR3 reads CASSHEVLRSQFF. CDR3 in DNA: TGTGCCAGCAGCCACGAGGTCCTTAGGTCGCAGTTCTTC.

As to this clone: Sequence at one end of the junction differs from germline and may be a read error. At the DNA level, this CDR3 is encoded by other sequences in the same sample as well. V gene TRBV6-5 combines with J gene TRBJ2-7, with 9 bases that match TRBD1. Per germline, CDR1 MNHEY and CDR2 SVGAGI. The CDR3 runs 15 residues. The CDR3 is CASSGTGPPSYEQYF. CDR3 nucleotide sequence: TGTGCTAGCAGTGGGACAGGGCCCCCCTCCTACGAGCAGTACTTC.

The rearrangement links TRBV6-1 to TRBJ1-1; the D gene is possibly TRBD1 (6 bases). In germline, CDR1 is MNHNS, CDR2 SASEGT. CDR3 size: 13 residues. The V end lost 6 bases, the J end lost 5 bases, and 13 bases lay between the germline ends. CDR3 in amino acids: CASRQTGITEAFF. CDR3 DNA sequence: TGTGCCAGCAGACAAACAGGGATAACTGAAGCTTTCTTT.

V gene TRBV28 combines with J gene TRBJ2-5, with D perhaps TRBD1 (5 bases). The end of the DNA fits TRBJ2-7 better, so the J call may be wrong. The CDR3 runs 13 residues. Germline V CDR1 and CDR2: MDHEN, SYDVKM. CDR3 amino acids: CASETDNSYEQYF. CDR3 coding DNA: TGTGCCAGCGAGACAGACAACTCCTACGAGCAGTACTTC.

The chain links TRBV5-6 to TRBJ1-6; 7 bases match TRBD1. Germline CDR1 and CDR2: SGHDT and YYEEEE. Trimming at V came to 3 bases and at J to 5 bases, leaving 5 bases not matched to a gene. The CDR3 runs to 15 residues. The CDR3 coding sequence is TGTGCCAGCAGCTGGGGACAGTACCATAATTCACCCCTCCACTTT. As protein: CASSWGQYHNSPLHF.

This clone has only one observation. V and J are TRBV5-1 and TRBJ2-5; TRBD1 aligns across 7 bases. V was clipped by 6 bases and J by 5 bases; unmatched bases: 4. The CDR3 is 12 amino acids. Looked up from germline, CDR1 is SGHRS and CDR2 is YFSETQ. CDR3 nucleotides: TGCGCCAGCATGAGGGACAGCGAGACCCAGTACTTC. Protein: CASMRDSETQYF.

The V gene is TRBV2, the J gene TRBJ2-1; TRBD2 matches 12 bases. CDR3 length equals 15 residues. V gave up 5 bases and J gave up 8 bases; unmatched junction bases: 7. Germline CDR1 reads SNHLY; CDR2 reads FYNNEI. The DNA for the CDR3 is TGTGCCAGCAGTACTAGCGGGGGGCCGGTAGATGAGCAGTTCTTC. This sequence encodes CASSTSGGPVDEQFF.

The chain carries TRBV10-2 and TRBJ2-7; 10 bases align to TRBD2. This CDR3 comprises 14 residues. V lost 10 bases, J lost 4 bases, and 10 bases stayed unmatched. The germline V gene has CDR1 WSHSY and CDR2 SAAADI. CDR3 in amino acids: CATQHLAGVYEQYF. The CDR3 nucleotides are TGCGCCACCCAACACCTAGCGGGAGTGTACGAGCAGTACTTC.